The following is a T cell receptor (beta chain) sequence with its context. Its matching antigen is unknown. This entry belongs to a study of cytomegalovirus exposure and HLA in healthy donors. Study-wide points: Confirmation in vitro established that three CMV-associated chains were specific for CMV antigens. For cytomegalovirus status, the classifier reportedly gave diagnoses with high specificity and sensitivity. A missense variant in DCLRE1C was later tied to TCR beta V- and J-gene trimming. Upon later analysis, TCR association rates were observed to vary by HLA locus, being highest for DRB1 and lowest for HLA-C.

Germline V gene data show CDR1 as MNHNS and CDR2 as SASEGT. The CDR3 runs to 15 residues. The V end lost 4 bases, the J end lost 2 bases, and 12 bases lay between the germline ends. PCR amplification relied on 60 Vbeta primers (plus 13 Jbeta primers). Using immunoSEQ multiplex PCR, the repertoire was profiled, and TCRdb retains in-frame clones only, with some absent. The table lists tens of thousands of clones, 78% of them singletons, with approximately 1.6% in the top ten. Sequencing was done on a sample of PBMCs. The J gene is TRBJ1-3, the V gene TRBV6-1, with D maybe TRBD1 (5 bases). This clonotype originated in a man between 40 and 49 years old in good health and CMV-seronegative. The CDR3: CASSGGVPTGNTIYF. CDR3 DNA sequence: TGTGCCAGCAGTGGGGGGGTCCCAACTGGAAACACCATATATTTT.